This T cell receptor (beta chain) is from a study of OX40 agonist ivuxolimab in advanced cancers. The CDR3 runs to 14 residues. Germline lookup yields CDR1 MNHEY and CDR2 SMNVEV (reference sequence). The junction had 5 bases not matched to a gene; V was cut back by 6 bases and J by 1 base. In its sample, this clone was seen once. The data were produced by immunoSEQ multiplex PCR, yet TCRdb's version contains in-frame clones alone and is incomplete. The sample includes roughly 55,000 clones, about 80% of them seen just once. This material consisted of CD4+ or CD8+ T cells sorted from blood, taken in a trial of the OX40 agonist ivuxolimab. J is TRBJ1-1 and V is TRBV27; the match to TRBD1 covers 7 bases. The sequence came from an adult with an advanced solid tumor such as melanoma, head and neck, liver or kidney cancer. The CDR3 sequence: CASREGQWNTEAFF. The CDR3 DNA is TGTGCCAGCAGAGAGGGACAGTGGAACACTGAAGCTTTCTTT.